A selection of T cell receptor beta chains follows, all from one sample in a study of liver allograft versus peripheral blood T cells. TCRdb re-called the reads through MiXCR, storing one row per CDR3 protein. The sample consists of about 10,000 distinct CDR3 sequences, about 18% of them appearing once. All receptors come from a human patient who had a liver transplant. Some T cells may be graft donor cells. The CDR3 runs from the conserved cysteine through the conserved F or W.

V gene	J gene	CDR3 protein
TRBV10-1	TRBJ2-1	CASSESSQGTLNEQFF
TRBV6-5	TRBJ1-1	CASSRGQGETEAFF
TRBV28	TRBJ2-7	CASNPEGTSGYEQYF
TRBV15	TRBJ2-5	CATSTTSETQYF
TRBV5-4	TRBJ1-1	CASGAFKGGRSTEAFF
TRBV27	TRBJ1-2	CASSLFEGDYGYTF
TRBV20-1	TRBJ1-1	CSASLPQGAFF
TRBV12-3/TRBV12-4	TRBJ1-2	CASSSRVAVYGYTF
TRBV29-1	TRBJ1-2	CSVGASQKAYGYTF
TRBV28	TRBJ2-3	CASSFRGKGDTQYF
TRBV5-1	TRBJ1-1	CASSLKIGTEAFF
TRBV19	TRBJ2-7	CASSGGLSEQYF
TRBV12-3/TRBV12-4	TRBJ2-6	CASSLTSGANVLTF
TRBV6-5	TRBJ2-7	CASSSLQGTGFEQYF
TRBV27	TRBJ1-2	CASSLKGQDPLSGYTF
TRBV7-9	TRBJ1-1	CASSRSGSMNTEAFF
TRBV3-1	TRBJ2-1	CASSQGLAGASNEQFF
TRBV6-5	TRBJ2-6	CASSYFTTGSGANVLTF
TRBV6-6	TRBJ1-1	CASSQQGEGTEAFF
TRBV9	TRBJ2-5	CASSVGWGQETQYF
TRBV15	TRBJ1-1	CATSPFGMNTEAFF
TRBV5-4	TRBJ2-7	CASSTLAGGTYEQYF
TRBV15	TRBJ2-7	CATSRVRTGGYEQYF
TRBV5-6	TRBJ2-1	CASSLRSLAGGREQFF
TRBV5-1	TRBJ1-4	CASSLTFDEKLFF
TRBV29-1	TRBJ1-2	CSVERGNGYTF
TRBV29-1	TRBJ1-2	CSVAFGTGGGYTF
TRBV20-1	TRBJ1-1	CSARQGNTEAFF
TRBV18	TRBJ2-3	CASSPLTGATSTDTQYF
TRBV20-1	TRBJ2-5	CSARDQRGGGETQYF